The rows below give T cell receptor beta chains drawn from one sample of a study of OX40 agonist ivuxolimab in advanced cancers. Clones were read by immunoSEQ multiplex PCR, and TCRdb kept only the in-frame ones, dropping some. Of approximately 43,000 clones in the sample, 89% were seen once. The sequenced sample was CD4+ or CD8+ T cells sorted from blood, obtained in a trial of the OX40 agonist ivuxolimab. All receptors derive from an adult with an advanced solid tumor such as melanoma, head and neck, liver or kidney cancer. Each CDR3 is given with its conserved first and last residue. The D gene is left open where the match is weak. Expanded clones are given a class, and other clones once, few, many or no size at all.

v_call,d_call,clone_size,j_call,cdr3_aa,cdr3_nt
TRBV25-1,TRBD1,-,TRBJ1-3,CASTGPPGQGARGNTIYF,TGTGCCAGCACTGGACCCCCGGGACAGGGGGCGCGTGGAAACACCATATATTTT
TRBV13,-,-,TRBJ2-7,CASSVNYEQYF,TGTGCCAGCAGCGTAAACTACGAGCAGTACTTC
TRBV11-3,-,-,TRBJ1-1,CASSLGGGSTEAFF,TGTGCCAGCAGCTTAGGCGGGGGCAGCACTGAAGCTTTCTTT
TRBV27,-,once,TRBJ1-4,CASSLGRVGEKLFF,TGTGCCAGCAGTTTAGGTAGGGTTGGTGAAAAACTGTTTTTT
TRBV11-3,-,-,TRBJ2-7,CASSSGQIRDSYEQYF,TGTGCCAGCAGCTCCGGACAGATCCGGGACTCCTACGAGCAGTACTTC
TRBV5-8,TRBD1,-,TRBJ1-5,CASSPEPGQGRVNNQPQHF,TGTGCCAGCAGCCCGGAACCGGGACAGGGAAGAGTCAACAATCAGCCCCAGCATTTT
TRBV7-9,-,-,TRBJ2-3,CASSFRGDTQYF,TGTGCCAGCAGCTTTCGAGGGGATACGCAGTATTTT
TRBV4-2,TRBD2,once,TRBJ2-1,CASSQGTGGSGGYNEQFF,TGTGCCAGCAGCCAAGGGACCGGGGGGAGCGGGGGTTACAATGAGCAGTTCTTC
TRBV5-1,TRBD2,-,TRBJ2-1,CASSLLAGGFNEQFF,TGCGCCAGCAGCTTGCTAGCGGGGGGGTTTAATGAGCAGTTCTTC
TRBV5-6,TRBD1,-,TRBJ1-6,CASSSGTGYNSPLHF,TGTGCCAGCAGTTCCGGGACAGGGTATAATTCACCCCTCCACTTT
TRBV5-6,-,few,TRBJ1-3,CASSLPADSSGNTIYF,TGTGCCAGCAGCTTGCCCGCCGATTCCTCTGGAAACACCATATATTTT
TRBV4-3,-,-,TRBJ1-2,CASSQDGDSRNYGYTF,TGCGCCAGCAGCCAAGATGGCGACAGTAGAAACTATGGCTACACCTTC
TRBV6-5,-,-,TRBJ1-2,CASSYRSAYGYTF,TGTGCCAGCAGTTACAGGTCAGCCTATGGCTACACCTTC
TRBV6-5,-,-,TRBJ1-1,CASNPGGGGYTEAFF,TGTGCCAGCAACCCCGGGGGGGGCGGTTACACTGAAGCTTTCTTT
TRBV7-9,-,-,TRBJ1-5,CASSLANQPQHF,TGTGCCAGCAGCTTAGCTAATCAGCCCCAGCATTTT
TRBV11-3,-,-,TRBJ1-3,CASSVRDTRENTIYF,TGTGCCAGCAGCGTCCGGGACACACGGGAAAACACCATATATTTT
TRBV5-6,TRBD1,-,TRBJ1-2,CASSLVLGTANYGYTF,TGTGCCAGCAGCTTGGTCTTAGGGACAGCAAACTATGGCTACACCTTC
TRBV7-2,-,-,TRBJ1-5,CASSLKGGLQPQHF,TGTGCCAGCAGCTTAAAGGGGGGTCTTCAGCCCCAGCATTTT
TRBV29-1,TRBD2,-,TRBJ2-7,CSVQGLAGTYEQYF,TGCAGCGTCCAAGGACTAGCGGGGACCTACGAGCAGTACTTC
TRBV7-9,TRBD1,-,TRBJ2-1,CASSLVSGTGRNEQFF,TGTGCCAGCAGCTTAGTTTCCGGGACAGGGAGGAATGAGCAGTTCTTC
TRBV23-1,-,-,TRBJ1-5,CASSQRTGSTTHPPNQPQHF,TGCGCCAGCAGTCAACGTACAGGGAGTACCACACACCCTCCAAATCAGCCCCAGCATTTT
TRBV5-5,-,once,TRBJ2-3,CASSFTDTQYF,TGTGCCAGCAGCTTCACAGATACGCAGTATTTT
TRBV5-6,-,-,TRBJ1-1,CASSLPVNTEAFF,TGTGCCAGCAGCTTACCGGTGAACACTGAAGCTTTCTTT
TRBV19,-,few,TRBJ1-2,CASSVRLANYGYTF,TGTGCCAGTTCGGTGAGATTAGCTAACTATGGCTACACCTTC